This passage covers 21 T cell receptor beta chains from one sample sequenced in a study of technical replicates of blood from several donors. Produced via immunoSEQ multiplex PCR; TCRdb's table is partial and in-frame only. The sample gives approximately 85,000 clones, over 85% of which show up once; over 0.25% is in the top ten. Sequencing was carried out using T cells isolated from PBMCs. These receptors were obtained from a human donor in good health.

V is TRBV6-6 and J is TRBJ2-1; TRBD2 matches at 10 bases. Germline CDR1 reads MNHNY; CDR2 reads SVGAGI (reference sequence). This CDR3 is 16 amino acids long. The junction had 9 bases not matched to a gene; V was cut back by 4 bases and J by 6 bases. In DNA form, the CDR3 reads TGTGCCAGCAGTTTCCTCCCAGCGGGGGGGTCCAATGAGCAGTTCTTC. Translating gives CASSFLPAGGSNEQFF.

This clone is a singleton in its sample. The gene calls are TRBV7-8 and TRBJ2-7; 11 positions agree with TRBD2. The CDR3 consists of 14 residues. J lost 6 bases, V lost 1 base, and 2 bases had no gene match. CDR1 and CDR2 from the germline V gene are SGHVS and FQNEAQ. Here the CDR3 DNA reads TGTGCCAGCAGCTTAGAACTAGCGGGGGCCGAGCAGTACTTC. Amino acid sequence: CASSLELAGAEQYF.

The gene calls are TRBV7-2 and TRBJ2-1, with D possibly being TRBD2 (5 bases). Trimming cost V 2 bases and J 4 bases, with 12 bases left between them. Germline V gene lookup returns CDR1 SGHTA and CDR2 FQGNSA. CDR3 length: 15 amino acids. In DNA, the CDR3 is TGTGCCAGCAGCTTAAACGGGGTGGGGTACAATGAGCAGTTCTTC. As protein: CASSLNGVGYNEQFF.

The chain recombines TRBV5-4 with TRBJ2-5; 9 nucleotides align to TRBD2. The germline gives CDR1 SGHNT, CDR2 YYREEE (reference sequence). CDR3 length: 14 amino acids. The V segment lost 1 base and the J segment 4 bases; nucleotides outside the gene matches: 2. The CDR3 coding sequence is TGTGCCAGCAGCTTGACTAGCGGGCCAGAGACCCAGTACTTC. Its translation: CASSLTSGPETQYF.

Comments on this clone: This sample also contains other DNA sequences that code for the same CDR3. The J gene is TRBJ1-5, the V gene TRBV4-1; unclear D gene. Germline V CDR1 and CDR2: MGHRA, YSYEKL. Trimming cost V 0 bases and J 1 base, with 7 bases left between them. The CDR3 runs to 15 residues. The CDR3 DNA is TGCGCCAGCAGCCAAGACACGGGAAGCAATCAGCCCCAGCATTTT. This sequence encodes CASSQDTGSNQPQHF.

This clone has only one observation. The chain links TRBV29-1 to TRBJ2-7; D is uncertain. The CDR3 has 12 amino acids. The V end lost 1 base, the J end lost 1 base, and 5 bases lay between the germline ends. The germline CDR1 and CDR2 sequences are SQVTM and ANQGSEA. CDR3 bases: TGCAGCGTTGAAGGGCAGTCCTACGAGCAGTACTTC. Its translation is CSVEGQSYEQYF.

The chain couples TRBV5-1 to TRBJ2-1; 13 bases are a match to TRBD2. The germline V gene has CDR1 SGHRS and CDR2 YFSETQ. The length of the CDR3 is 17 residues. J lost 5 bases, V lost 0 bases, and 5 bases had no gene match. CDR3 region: CASSLGLAGGPNNEQFF. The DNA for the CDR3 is TGCGCCAGCAGCTTGGGACTAGCGGGGGGCCCGAACAATGAGCAGTTCTTC.

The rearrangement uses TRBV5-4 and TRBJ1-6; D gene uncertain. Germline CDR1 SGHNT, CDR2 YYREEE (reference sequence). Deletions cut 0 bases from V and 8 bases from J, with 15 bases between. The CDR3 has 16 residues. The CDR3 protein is CASSLDSQVPYSPLHF. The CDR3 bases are TGTGCCAGCAGCTTGGACAGTCAAGTCCCCTATTCACCCCTCCACTTT.

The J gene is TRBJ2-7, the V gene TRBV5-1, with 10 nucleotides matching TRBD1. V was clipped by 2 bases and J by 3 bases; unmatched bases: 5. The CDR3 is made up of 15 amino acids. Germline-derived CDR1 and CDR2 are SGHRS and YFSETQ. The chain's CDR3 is CASSLEDRGFYEQYF. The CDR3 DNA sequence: TGCGCCAGCAGCTTAGAGGACAGGGGGTTCTACGAGCAGTACTTC. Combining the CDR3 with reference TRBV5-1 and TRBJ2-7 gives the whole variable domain KAGVTQTPRYLIKTRGQQVTLSCSPISGHRSVSWYQQTPGQGLQFLFEYFSETQRNKGNFPGRFSGRQFSNSRSEMNVSTLELGDSALYLCASSLEDRGFYEQYFGPGTRLTVT.

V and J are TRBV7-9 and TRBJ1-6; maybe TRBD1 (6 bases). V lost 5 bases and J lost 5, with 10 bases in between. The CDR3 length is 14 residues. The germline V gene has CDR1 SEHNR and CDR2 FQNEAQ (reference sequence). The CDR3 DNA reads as TGTGCCAGCAGCCCGGGACAAGATAATTCACCCCTCCACTTT. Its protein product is CASSPGQDNSPLHF. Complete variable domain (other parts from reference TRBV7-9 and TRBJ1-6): DTGVSQNPRHKITKRGQNVTFRCDPISEHNRLYWYRQTLGQGPEFLTYFQNEAQLEKSRLLSDRFSAERPKGSFSTLEIQRTEQGDSAMYLCASSPGQDNSPLHFGNGTRLTVT.

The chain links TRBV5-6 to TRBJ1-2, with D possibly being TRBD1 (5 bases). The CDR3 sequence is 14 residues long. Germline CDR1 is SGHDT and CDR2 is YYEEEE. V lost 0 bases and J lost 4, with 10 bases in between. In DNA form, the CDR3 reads TGTGCCAGCAGCTTGGCCGACAGCTTCTATGGCTACACCTTC. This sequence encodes CASSLADSFYGYTF.

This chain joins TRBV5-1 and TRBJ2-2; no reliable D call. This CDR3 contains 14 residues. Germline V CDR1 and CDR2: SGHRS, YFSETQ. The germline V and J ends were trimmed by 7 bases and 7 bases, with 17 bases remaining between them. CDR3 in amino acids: CASGTISPGGELFF. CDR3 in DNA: TGCGCCAGCGGCACGATATCCCCGGGCGGGGAGCTGTTTTTT. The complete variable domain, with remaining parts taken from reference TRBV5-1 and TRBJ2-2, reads KAGVTQTPRYLIKTRGQQVTLSCSPISGHRSVSWYQQTPGQGLQFLFEYFSETQRNKGNFPGRFSGRQFSNSRSEMNVSTLELGDSALYLCASGTISPGGELFFGEGSRLTVL.

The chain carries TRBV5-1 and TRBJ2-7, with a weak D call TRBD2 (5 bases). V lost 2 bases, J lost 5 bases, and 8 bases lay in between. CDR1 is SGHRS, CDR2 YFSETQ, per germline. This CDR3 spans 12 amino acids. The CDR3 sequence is CASSLEGNEQYF. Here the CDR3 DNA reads TGCGCCAGCAGCTTAGAGGGTAACGAGCAGTACTTC. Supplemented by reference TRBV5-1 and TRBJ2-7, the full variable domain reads KAGVTQTPRYLIKTRGQQVTLSCSPISGHRSVSWYQQTPGQGLQFLFEYFSETQRNKGNFPGRFSGRQFSNSRSEMNVSTLELGDSALYLCASSLEGNEQYFGPGTRLTVT.

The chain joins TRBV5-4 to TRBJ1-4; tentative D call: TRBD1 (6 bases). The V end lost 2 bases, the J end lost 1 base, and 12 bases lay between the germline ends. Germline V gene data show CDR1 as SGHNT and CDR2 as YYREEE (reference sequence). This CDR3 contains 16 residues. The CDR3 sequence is CASSLQGSVTNEKLFF. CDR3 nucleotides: TGTGCCAGCAGCTTACAGGGTAGTGTAACTAATGAAAAACTGTTTTTT. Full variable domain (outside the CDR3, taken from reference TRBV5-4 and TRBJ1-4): ETGVTQSPTHLIKTRGQQVTLRCSSQSGHNTVSWYQQALGQGPQFIFQYYREEENGRGNFPPRFSGLQFPNYSSELNVNALELDDSALYLCASSLQGSVTNEKLFFGSGTQLSVL.

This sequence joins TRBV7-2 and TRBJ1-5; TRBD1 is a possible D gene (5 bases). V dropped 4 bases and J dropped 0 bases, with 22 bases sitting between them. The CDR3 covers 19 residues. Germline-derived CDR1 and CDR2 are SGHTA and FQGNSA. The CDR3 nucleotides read TGTGCCAGCAGCTGGGGCCCTCATATCCCCCCGTATAGCAATCAGCCCCAGCATTTT. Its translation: CASSWGPHIPPYSNQPQHF.

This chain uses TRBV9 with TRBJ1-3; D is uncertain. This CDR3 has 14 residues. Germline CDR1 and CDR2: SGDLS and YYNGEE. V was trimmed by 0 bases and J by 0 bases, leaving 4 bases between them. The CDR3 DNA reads TGTGCCAGCAGCGTAGGGGCCTCTGGAAACACCATATATTTT. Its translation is CASSVGASGNTIYF.

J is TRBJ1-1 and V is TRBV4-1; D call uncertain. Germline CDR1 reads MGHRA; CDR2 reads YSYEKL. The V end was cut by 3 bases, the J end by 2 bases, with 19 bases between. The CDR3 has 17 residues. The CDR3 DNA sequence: TGCGCCAGCAGCCATCGGAGTGGGCGGGAAGAAAACACTGAAGCTTTCTTT. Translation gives CASSHRSGREENTEAFF.

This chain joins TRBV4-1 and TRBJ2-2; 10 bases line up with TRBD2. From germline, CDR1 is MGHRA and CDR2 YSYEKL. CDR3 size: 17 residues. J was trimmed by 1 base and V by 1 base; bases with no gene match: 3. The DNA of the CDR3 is TGCGCCAGCAGCCAAGGACTAGCGGGCTTGAACACCGGGGAGCTGTTTTTT. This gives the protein CASSQGLAGLNTGELFF.

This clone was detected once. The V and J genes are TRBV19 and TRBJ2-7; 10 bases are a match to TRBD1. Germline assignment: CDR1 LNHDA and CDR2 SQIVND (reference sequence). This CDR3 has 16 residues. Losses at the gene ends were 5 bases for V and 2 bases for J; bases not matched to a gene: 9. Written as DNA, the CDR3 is TGTGCCAGTAGTGCCAACCCCGGGACAGGGGCCTACGAGCAGTACTTC. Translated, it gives CASSANPGTGAYEQYF. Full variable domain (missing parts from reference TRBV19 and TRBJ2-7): DGGITQSPKYLFRKEGQNVTLSCEQNLNHDAMYWYRQDPGQGLRLIYYSQIVNDFQKGDIAEGYSVSREKKESFPLTVTSAQKNPTAFYLCASSANPGTGAYEQYFGPGTRLTVT.

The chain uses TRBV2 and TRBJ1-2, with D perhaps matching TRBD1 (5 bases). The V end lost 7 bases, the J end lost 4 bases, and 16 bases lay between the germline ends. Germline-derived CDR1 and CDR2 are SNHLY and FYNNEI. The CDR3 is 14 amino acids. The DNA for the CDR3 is TGTGCCAGCAATGGCGGGGGACGGAGCTATGGCTACACCTTC. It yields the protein CASNGGGRSYGYTF.

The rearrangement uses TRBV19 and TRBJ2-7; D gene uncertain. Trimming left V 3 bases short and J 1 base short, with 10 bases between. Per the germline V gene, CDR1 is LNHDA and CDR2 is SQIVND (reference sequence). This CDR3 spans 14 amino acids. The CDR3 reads CASSIGPLSYEQYF. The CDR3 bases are TGTGCCAGTAGTATTGGGCCCTTGTCCTACGAGCAGTACTTC.